The source of this T cell receptor beta chain is a study of shared clonotypes between healthy human individuals. The study's findings and limits: Read depth was anticipated to influence clonotype sharing among donors.

CDR1 is SGHNT, CDR2 YYREEE, per germline (reference sequence). Trimming removed 4 bases from V and 4 bases from J, with 12 bases in between. The CDR3 length is 14 residues. Each subset's genomic DNA was split evenly across several immunoSEQ plates. In the original workflow: Filtering differed since immunoSEQ provided only junctions, with no quality scores. The assay was immunoSEQ multiplex PCR, and TCRdb's table has in-frame clones only and misses some. V, J and clone size are those of that table, while D and trimming were read from the DNA. The repertoire holds about 520,000 clones, 81% seen once, with 12% in the top ten. In regard to this clone: Its antigen is unidentified.

Sequencing was done on a sample of PBMCs. This clonotype was obtained from a woman aged 40 to 49 in good health. Some clones in this sample may be carry-over from other donors' samples. V is TRBV5-4 and J is TRBJ2-1, with TRBD2 as a possible D gene (6 bases). CDR3 nucleotides: TGTGCCAGCAGCGATGCGGGGTATTACAATGAGCAGTTCTTC. This gives the protein CASSDAGYYNEQFF.